The rows below give T cell receptor beta chains drawn from one sample of a study of T cell changes during pregnancy in multiple sclerosis. Only in-frame clones appear in the TCRdb table, and some are missing; sequencing was by immunoSEQ multiplex PCR. Seen here are around 35,000 clones, roughly 90% observed once, and the top ten hold around 4.4%. Sequenced material: CD8+ T cells from peripheral blood mononuclear cells, taken after pregnancy. The receptor source for this set is a female donor with multiple sclerosis, enrolled in a pregnancy study. CDR3s include the opening cysteine and the closing phenylalanine or tryptophan. Fields, in order: D gene, clone size, V gene, J gene, CDR3 DNA, CDR3 protein. The D gene is left open where the match is weak. Some rows have no size entry. The others give once, few or many, or a class for an expanded clone.

d_call: TRBD2; clone_size: .; v_call: TRBV5-4; j_call: TRBJ2-5; cdr3_nt: TGTGCCAGCAGCCCGGAGGGCGGGGGGGCGGGTGAGCAGTACTTC; cdr3_aa: CASSPEGGGAGEQYF
d_call: TRBD1; clone_size: .; v_call: TRBV7-6; j_call: TRBJ1-3; cdr3_nt: TGTGCCAGCAGCCCCGGTCCCGGGACAGGGAGAGATGGAAACACCATATATTTT; cdr3_aa: CASSPGPGTGRDGNTIYF
d_call: .; clone_size: .; v_call: TRBV9; j_call: TRBJ1-1; cdr3_nt: TGTGCCAGCAGCCCCCGTCCGAACACTGAAGCTTTCTTT; cdr3_aa: CASSPRPNTEAFF
d_call: TRBD2; clone_size: .; v_call: TRBV11-2; j_call: TRBJ2-2; cdr3_nt: TGTGCCAGCAGCTCGCCGGGACTAGGGGGATCCGGGGAGCTGTTTTTT; cdr3_aa: CASSSPGLGGSGELFF
d_call: .; clone_size: .; v_call: TRBV27; j_call: TRBJ1-2; cdr3_nt: TGTGCCAGCAGCATAGGGGGGGGGCCCGATGGCTACACCTTC; cdr3_aa: CASSIGGGPDGYTF
d_call: .; clone_size: .; v_call: TRBV13; j_call: TRBJ1-1; cdr3_nt: TGTGCCAGCAGCTTATCTACGGGGACTGAAGCTTTCTTT; cdr3_aa: CASSLSTGTEAFF
d_call: .; clone_size: few; v_call: TRBV7-9; j_call: TRBJ1-5; cdr3_nt: TGTGCCAGCAGCGGTGACAGTAAACTTAATAGCAATCAGCCCCAGCATTTT; cdr3_aa: CASSGDSKLNSNQPQHF
d_call: .; clone_size: .; v_call: TRBV15; j_call: TRBJ1-5; cdr3_nt: TGTGCCACCAGCAGCCTTTTTCGGGATGGGCCCCAGCATTTT; cdr3_aa: CATSSLFRDGPQHF
d_call: .; clone_size: .; v_call: TRBV19; j_call: TRBJ1-4; cdr3_nt: TGTGCCAGTACCCAGAGGCGCGGTGAAAAACTGTTTTTT; cdr3_aa: CASTQRRGEKLFF
d_call: TRBD1; clone_size: .; v_call: TRBV5-8; j_call: TRBJ2-5; cdr3_nt: TGTGCCAGCAGTTACCGCAGGGGGCGGAAAGAGACCCAGTACTTC; cdr3_aa: CASSYRRGRKETQYF
d_call: TRBD1; clone_size: .; v_call: TRBV27; j_call: TRBJ1-2; cdr3_nt: TGTGCCAGCAGTTTAGGGGGACAGGGGTATGGCTACACCTTC; cdr3_aa: CASSLGGQGYGYTF
d_call: TRBD1; clone_size: .; v_call: TRBV7-3; j_call: TRBJ2-3; cdr3_nt: TGTGCCAGCAGCTTTATGGACAGGGTAACAGATACGCAGTATTTT; cdr3_aa: CASSFMDRVTDTQYF
d_call: .; clone_size: .; v_call: TRBV16; j_call: TRBJ1-1; cdr3_nt: TGTGCCAGCAGCCAATCCACAGTGGGTTACACTGAAGCTTTCTTT; cdr3_aa: CASSQSTVGYTEAFF
d_call: TRBD1; clone_size: .; v_call: TRBV27; j_call: TRBJ2-1; cdr3_nt: TGTGCCAGCAGTTTGGCAGGGGGCGCCTACAATGAGCAGTTCTTC; cdr3_aa: CASSLAGGAYNEQFF
d_call: .; clone_size: .; v_call: TRBV13; j_call: TRBJ2-3; cdr3_nt: TGTGCCAGCAGCGGGGAGGTCCACGGCACAGATACGCAGTATTTT; cdr3_aa: CASSGEVHGTDTQYF
d_call: TRBD2; clone_size: .; v_call: TRBV10-3; j_call: TRBJ2-1; cdr3_nt: TGTGCCATCAAGTGGGACGGGGGGGTCAATGAGCAGTTCTTC; cdr3_aa: CAIKWDGGVNEQFF
d_call: TRBD2; clone_size: once; v_call: TRBV5-5; j_call: TRBJ2-7; cdr3_nt: TGTGCCAGCAGCTTGGGGACTAGCGGCTACGAGCAGTACTTC; cdr3_aa: CASSLGTSGYEQYF
d_call: .; clone_size: once; v_call: TRBV30; j_call: TRBJ2-1; cdr3_nt: TGTGCCCGGTGGGGAGACTCCTACAATGAGCAGTTCTTC; cdr3_aa: CARWGDSYNEQFF
d_call: .; clone_size: once; v_call: TRBV19; j_call: TRBJ2-7; cdr3_nt: TGTGCCAGTAGTATAGGCACAGGGAGTGAGCAGTACTTC; cdr3_aa: CASSIGTGSEQYF
d_call: .; clone_size: .; v_call: TRBV6-6; j_call: TRBJ1-1; cdr3_nt: TGTGCCAGCAGTTCCCCCGGACTGGGAGGCTCTGAAGCTTTCTTT; cdr3_aa: CASSSPGLGGSEAFF
d_call: TRBD1; clone_size: .; v_call: TRBV10-3; j_call: TRBJ2-3; cdr3_nt: TGTGCCAGCCTGGGACAGCCCATGGATACGCAGTATTTT; cdr3_aa: CASLGQPMDTQYF
d_call: .; clone_size: few; v_call: TRBV27; j_call: TRBJ1-2; cdr3_nt: TGTGCCAGCAGTTTATTAAGGCAGGGGACCGGGGCTAACTATGGCTACACCTTC; cdr3_aa: CASSLLRQGTGANYGYTF
d_call: .; clone_size: .; v_call: TRBV4-2; j_call: TRBJ1-1; cdr3_nt: TGTGCCAGCAGCCCAGAGGCTTCTACCCTGGGCATGAACACTGAAGCTTTCTTT; cdr3_aa: CASSPEASTLGMNTEAFF
d_call: TRBD1; clone_size: .; v_call: TRBV5-6; j_call: TRBJ1-6; cdr3_nt: TGTGCCAGCAGCTTGGGAGGGACAGGGGGTTCACCCCTCCACTTT; cdr3_aa: CASSLGGTGGSPLHF
d_call: TRBD2; clone_size: .; v_call: TRBV15; j_call: TRBJ2-3; cdr3_nt: TGTGCCACCAGCAGAGTGCGGGGGAGCACAGATACGCAGTATTTT; cdr3_aa: CATSRVRGSTDTQYF
d_call: .; clone_size: .; v_call: TRBV19; j_call: TRBJ1-1; cdr3_nt: TGTGCCAGTAGTATAGCTCCCCCTGAAGCTTTCTTT; cdr3_aa: CASSIAPPEAFF
d_call: TRBD2; clone_size: .; v_call: TRBV4-1; j_call: TRBJ2-1; cdr3_nt: TGCGCCAGCAGCCACCCGACTAGCGGGGGGAAGCACGAGCAGTTCTTC; cdr3_aa: CASSHPTSGGKHEQFF
d_call: TRBD1; clone_size: .; v_call: TRBV7-9; j_call: TRBJ1-4; cdr3_nt: TGTGCCAGCAGCTCAGGACAGGTCGGACCATATGCAACTAATGAAAAACTGTTTTTT; cdr3_aa: CASSSGQVGPYATNEKLFF
d_call: .; clone_size: .; v_call: TRBV5-4; j_call: TRBJ2-5; cdr3_nt: TGTGCCAGCAGCTTTATTATGCGTCAAGAGACCCAGTACTTC; cdr3_aa: CASSFIMRQETQYF
d_call: TRBD2; clone_size: .; v_call: TRBV5-6; j_call: TRBJ2-5; cdr3_nt: TGTGCCAGCAGTACCGGGGGGGCCTTGGTGACCCAGTACTTC; cdr3_aa: CASSTGGALVTQYF
d_call: TRBD1; clone_size: .; v_call: TRBV6-5; j_call: TRBJ2-2; cdr3_nt: TGTGCCAGCAGTTATTCCTTACAGGGGTTCGCCGGGGAGCTGTTTTTT; cdr3_aa: CASSYSLQGFAGELFF
d_call: .; clone_size: .; v_call: TRBV11-2; j_call: TRBJ1-2; cdr3_nt: TGTGCCAGCAGCTCTGAGGGGAGGCGGCTGAGGGAAGGCTACACCTTC; cdr3_aa: CASSSEGRRLREGYTF
d_call: TRBD1; clone_size: .; v_call: TRBV7-6; j_call: TRBJ1-5; cdr3_nt: TGTGCCAGCAGCGCGGGGACAGGATTAGGCCAGCCCCAGCATTTT; cdr3_aa: CASSAGTGLGQPQHF
d_call: TRBD2; clone_size: .; v_call: TRBV9; j_call: TRBJ2-1; cdr3_nt: TGTGCCAGCAGCGAGGCGGGGGGGGCCAATGAGCAGTTCTTC; cdr3_aa: CASSEAGGANEQFF
d_call: .; clone_size: .; v_call: TRBV16; j_call: TRBJ1-4; cdr3_nt: TGTGCCAGCAGCCCGCGGCCCAAGTTGAGTCAGAATGAAAAACTGTTTTTT; cdr3_aa: CASSPRPKLSQNEKLFF
d_call: .; clone_size: .; v_call: TRBV7-9; j_call: TRBJ1-5; cdr3_nt: TGTGCCAGCAGCACGACAGAAAATAGCAATCAGCCCCAGCATTTT; cdr3_aa: CASSTTENSNQPQHF
d_call: .; clone_size: .; v_call: TRBV19; j_call: TRBJ1-1; cdr3_nt: TGTGCCACTGGATTGGGGCTGACCGCGAACACTGAAGCTTTCTTT; cdr3_aa: CATGLGLTANTEAFF
d_call: .; clone_size: .; v_call: TRBV29-1; j_call: TRBJ2-7; cdr3_nt: TGCAGCGTTGGAGGCTGGGGCTCTGCACAGTACTTC; cdr3_aa: CSVGGWGSAQYF
d_call: .; clone_size: .; v_call: TRBV7-6; j_call: TRBJ2-7; cdr3_nt: TGTGCCAGCAGCCCGACAGGTTTTTCCTACGAGCAGTACTTC; cdr3_aa: CASSPTGFSYEQYF
d_call: TRBD1; clone_size: .; v_call: TRBV9; j_call: TRBJ1-4; cdr3_nt: TGTGCCAGCAGCCCGACAGGGAGTTCTAATGAAAAACTGTTTTTT; cdr3_aa: CASSPTGSSNEKLFF
d_call: .; clone_size: .; v_call: TRBV27; j_call: TRBJ1-1; cdr3_nt: TGTGCCAGCAGTTTATCGGGCATGAACACTGAAGCTTTCTTT; cdr3_aa: CASSLSGMNTEAFF
d_call: .; clone_size: .; v_call: TRBV4-3; j_call: TRBJ1-6; cdr3_nt: TGCGCCAGCAGCCAAGATTCACACGACTTCGCTTCACCCCTCCACTTT; cdr3_aa: CASSQDSHDFASPLHF
d_call: TRBD1; clone_size: once; v_call: TRBV7-9; j_call: TRBJ1-1; cdr3_nt: TGTGCCAGCAGCTTAGCGAGACAGGGGAACACTGAAGCTTTCTTT; cdr3_aa: CASSLARQGNTEAFF
d_call: .; clone_size: .; v_call: TRBV27; j_call: TRBJ1-5; cdr3_nt: TGTGCCAGCAGCCCTCTACAGGGAATCAATCAGCCCCAGCATTTT; cdr3_aa: CASSPLQGINQPQHF
d_call: .; clone_size: .; v_call: TRBV9; j_call: TRBJ2-3; cdr3_nt: TGTGCCAGCAGCGTGGGCACCTCCCCAGATACGCAGTATTTT; cdr3_aa: CASSVGTSPDTQYF
d_call: TRBD1; clone_size: .; v_call: TRBV29-1; j_call: TRBJ1-4; cdr3_nt: TGCAGCGTAACGGGACAGGGTAGGGAAAAACTGTTTTTT; cdr3_aa: CSVTGQGREKLFF
d_call: TRBD2; clone_size: once; v_call: TRBV7-3; j_call: TRBJ2-6; cdr3_nt: TGTGCCAGCAGCTTAAGGGCCGCCGGGACTATCCTAAACTCTGGGGCCAACGTCCTGACTTTC; cdr3_aa: CASSLRAAGTILNSGANVLTF
d_call: .; clone_size: .; v_call: TRBV6-6; j_call: TRBJ1-4; cdr3_nt: TGTGCCAGCAGTTTGGGCGGAGGACCTAATGAAAAACTGTTTTTT; cdr3_aa: CASSLGGGPNEKLFF
d_call: TRBD2; clone_size: .; v_call: TRBV5-1; j_call: TRBJ2-2; cdr3_nt: TGCGCCAGCAGCTATTTTCGGACTAGCGAGAACACCGGGGAGCTGTTTTTT; cdr3_aa: CASSYFRTSENTGELFF
d_call: TRBD1; clone_size: once; v_call: TRBV7-2; j_call: TRBJ1-5; cdr3_nt: TGTGCCAGCAGCGAACGACAGGGAGGCCGCAATCAGCCCCAGCATTTT; cdr3_aa: CASSERQGGRNQPQHF
d_call: .; clone_size: .; v_call: TRBV27; j_call: TRBJ1-2; cdr3_nt: TGTGCCAGCAGTTTATCCAGTCACCCTAACTATGGCTACACCTTC; cdr3_aa: CASSLSSHPNYGYTF
d_call: .; clone_size: .; v_call: TRBV6-4; j_call: TRBJ2-6; cdr3_nt: TGTGCCAGCAGTGACTCTAGCGGTGGGGCCAACGTCCTGACTTTC; cdr3_aa: CASSDSSGGANVLTF